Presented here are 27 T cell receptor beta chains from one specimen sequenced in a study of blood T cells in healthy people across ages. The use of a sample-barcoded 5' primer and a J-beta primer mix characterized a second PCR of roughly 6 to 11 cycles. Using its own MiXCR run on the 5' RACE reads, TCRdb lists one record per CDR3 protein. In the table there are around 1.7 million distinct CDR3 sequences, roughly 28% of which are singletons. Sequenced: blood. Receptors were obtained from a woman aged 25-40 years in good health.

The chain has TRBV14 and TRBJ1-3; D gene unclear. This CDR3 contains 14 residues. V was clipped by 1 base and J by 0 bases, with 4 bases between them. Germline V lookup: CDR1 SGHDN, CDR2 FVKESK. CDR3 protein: CASSQGDSGNTIYF. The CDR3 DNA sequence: TGTGCCAGCAGCCAAGGGGACTCTGGAAACACCATATATTTT.

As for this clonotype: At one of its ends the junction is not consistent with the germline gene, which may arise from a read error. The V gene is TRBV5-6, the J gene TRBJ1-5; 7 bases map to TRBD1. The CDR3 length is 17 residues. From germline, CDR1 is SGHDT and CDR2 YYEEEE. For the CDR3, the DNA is TGTGCCAGCAGTTTGGGCCCGACAGGGAATAGCAATCAGCCCCAGCATTTT. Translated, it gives CASSLGPTGNSNQPQHF.

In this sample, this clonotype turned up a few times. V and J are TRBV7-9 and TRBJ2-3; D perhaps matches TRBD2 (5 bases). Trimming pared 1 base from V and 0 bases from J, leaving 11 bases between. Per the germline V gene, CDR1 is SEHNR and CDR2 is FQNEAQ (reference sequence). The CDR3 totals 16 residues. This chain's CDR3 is CASSLGGMASTDTQYF. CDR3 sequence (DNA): TGTGCCAGCAGCTTAGGAGGGATGGCGAGCACAGATACGCAGTATTTT.

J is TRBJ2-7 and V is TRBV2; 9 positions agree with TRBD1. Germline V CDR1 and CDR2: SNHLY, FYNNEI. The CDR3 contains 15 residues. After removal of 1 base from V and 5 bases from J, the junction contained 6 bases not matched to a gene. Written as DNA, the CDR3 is TGTGCCAGCAGTGAAGAGGGGGGACAGGGCCACGAGCAGTACTTC. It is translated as CASSEEGGQGHEQYF.

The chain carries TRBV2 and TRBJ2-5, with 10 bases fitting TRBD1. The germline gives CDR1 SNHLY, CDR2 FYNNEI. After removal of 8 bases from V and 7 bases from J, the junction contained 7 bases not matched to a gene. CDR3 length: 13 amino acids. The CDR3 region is CASEGTGDLTQYF. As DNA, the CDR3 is TGTGCCAGCGAAGGGACAGGGGATTTGACCCAGTACTTC.

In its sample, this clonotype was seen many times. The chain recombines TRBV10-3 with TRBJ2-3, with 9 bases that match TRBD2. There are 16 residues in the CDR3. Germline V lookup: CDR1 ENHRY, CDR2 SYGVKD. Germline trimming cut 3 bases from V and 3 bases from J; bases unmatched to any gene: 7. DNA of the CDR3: TGTGCCATCAGTGATCCTGGCGGGAGGGAAACAGATACGCAGTATTTT. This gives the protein CAISDPGGRETDTQYF.

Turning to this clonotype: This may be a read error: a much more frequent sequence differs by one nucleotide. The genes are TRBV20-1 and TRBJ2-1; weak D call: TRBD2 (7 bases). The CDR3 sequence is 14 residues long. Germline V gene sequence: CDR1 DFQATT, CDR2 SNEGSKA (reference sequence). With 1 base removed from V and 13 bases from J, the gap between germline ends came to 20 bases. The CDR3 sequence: CSARVVQGRETQFF. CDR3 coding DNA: TGCAGTGCTAGAGTGGTGCAGGGGCGGGAGACCCAGTTCTTC.

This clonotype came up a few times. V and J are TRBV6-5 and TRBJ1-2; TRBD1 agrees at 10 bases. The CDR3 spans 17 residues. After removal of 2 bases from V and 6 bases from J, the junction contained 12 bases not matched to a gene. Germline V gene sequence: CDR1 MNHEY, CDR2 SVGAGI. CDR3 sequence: CASSYLSGQGSLHGYTF. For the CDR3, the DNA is TGTGCCAGCAGTTACCTATCGGGACAGGGGAGTCTTCATGGCTACACCTTC.

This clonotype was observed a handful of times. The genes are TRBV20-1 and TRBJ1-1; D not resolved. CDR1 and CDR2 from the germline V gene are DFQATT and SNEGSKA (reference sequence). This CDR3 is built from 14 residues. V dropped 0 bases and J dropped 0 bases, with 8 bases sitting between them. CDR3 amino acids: CSARDWVMNTEAFF. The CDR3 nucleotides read TGCAGTGCTAGAGATTGGGTAATGAACACTGAAGCTTTCTTT.

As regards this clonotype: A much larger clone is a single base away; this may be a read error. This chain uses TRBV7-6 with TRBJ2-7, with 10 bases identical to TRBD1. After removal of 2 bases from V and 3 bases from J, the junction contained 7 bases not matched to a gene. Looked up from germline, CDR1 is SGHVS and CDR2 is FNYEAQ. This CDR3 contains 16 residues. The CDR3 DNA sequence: TGTGCCAGCAGCTTATTTGGGACAGGGGAGGGCTACGAGCAGTACTTC. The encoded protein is CASSLFGTGEGYEQYF.

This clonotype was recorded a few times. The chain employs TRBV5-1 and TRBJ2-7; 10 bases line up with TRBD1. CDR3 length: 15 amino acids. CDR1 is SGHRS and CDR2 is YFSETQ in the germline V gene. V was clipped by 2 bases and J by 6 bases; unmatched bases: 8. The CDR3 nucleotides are TGCGCCAGCAGCTTAACTGGGACAGGGGCTCTCGAGCAGTACTTC. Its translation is CASSLTGTGALEQYF.

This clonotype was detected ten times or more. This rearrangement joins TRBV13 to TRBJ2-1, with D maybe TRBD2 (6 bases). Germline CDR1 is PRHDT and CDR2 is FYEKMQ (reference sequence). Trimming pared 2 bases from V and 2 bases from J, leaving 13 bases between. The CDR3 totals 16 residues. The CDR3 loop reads CASSLMASAPYNEQFF. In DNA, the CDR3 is TGTGCCAGCAGCTTAATGGCTAGCGCTCCCTACAATGAGCAGTTCTTC.

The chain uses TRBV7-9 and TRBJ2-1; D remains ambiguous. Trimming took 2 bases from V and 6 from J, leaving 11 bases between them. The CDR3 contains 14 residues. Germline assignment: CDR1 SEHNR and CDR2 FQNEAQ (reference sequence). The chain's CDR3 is CASSLSRRVNEQFF. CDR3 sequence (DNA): TGTGCCAGCAGCTTAAGTAGGCGCGTCAATGAGCAGTTCTTC. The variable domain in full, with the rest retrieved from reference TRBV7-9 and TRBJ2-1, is DTGVSQNPRHKITKRGQNVTFRCDPISEHNRLYWYRQTLGQGPEFLTYFQNEAQLEKSRLLSDRFSAERPKGSFSTLEIQRTEQGDSAMYLCASSLSRRVNEQFFGPGTRLTVL.

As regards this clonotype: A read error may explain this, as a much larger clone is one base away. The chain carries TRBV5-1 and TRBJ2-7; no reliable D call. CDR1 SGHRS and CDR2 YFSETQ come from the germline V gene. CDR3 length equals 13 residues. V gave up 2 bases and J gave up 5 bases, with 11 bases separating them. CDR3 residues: CASSLATRHEQYF. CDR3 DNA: TGCGCCAGCAGCTTAGCTACCCGACACGAGCAGTACTTC. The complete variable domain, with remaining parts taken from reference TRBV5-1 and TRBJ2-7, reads KAGVTQTPRYLIKTRGQQVTLSCSPISGHRSVSWYQQTPGQGLQFLFEYFSETQRNKGNFPGRFSGRQFSNSRSEMNVSTLELGDSALYLCASSLATRHEQYFGPGTRLTVT.

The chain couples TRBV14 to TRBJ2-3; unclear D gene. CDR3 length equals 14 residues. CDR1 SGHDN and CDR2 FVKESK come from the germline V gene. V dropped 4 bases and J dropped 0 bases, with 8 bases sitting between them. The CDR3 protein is CASSPMASTDTQYF. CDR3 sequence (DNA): TGTGCCAGCAGCCCCATGGCCAGCACAGATACGCAGTATTTT.

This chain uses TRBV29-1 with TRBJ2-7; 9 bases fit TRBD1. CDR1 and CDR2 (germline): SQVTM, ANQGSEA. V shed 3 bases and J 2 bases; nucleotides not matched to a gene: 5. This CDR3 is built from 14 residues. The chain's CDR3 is CSVEGTGTTYEQYF. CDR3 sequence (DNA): TGCAGCGTTGAGGGGACAGGGACCACCTACGAGCAGTACTTC.

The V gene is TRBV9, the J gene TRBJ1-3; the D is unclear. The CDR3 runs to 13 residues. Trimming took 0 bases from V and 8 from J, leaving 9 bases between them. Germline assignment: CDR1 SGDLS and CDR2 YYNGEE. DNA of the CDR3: TGTGCCAGCAGCGTAGATTGGCGGGACACCATATATTTT. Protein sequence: CASSVDWRDTIYF.

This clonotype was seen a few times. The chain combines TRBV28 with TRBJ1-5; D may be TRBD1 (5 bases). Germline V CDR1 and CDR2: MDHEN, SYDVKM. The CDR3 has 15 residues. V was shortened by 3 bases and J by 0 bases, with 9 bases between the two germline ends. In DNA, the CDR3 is TGTGCCAGCAGTTTCTATGGGGGTAGCAATCAGCCCCAGCATTTT. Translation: CASSFYGGSNQPQHF.

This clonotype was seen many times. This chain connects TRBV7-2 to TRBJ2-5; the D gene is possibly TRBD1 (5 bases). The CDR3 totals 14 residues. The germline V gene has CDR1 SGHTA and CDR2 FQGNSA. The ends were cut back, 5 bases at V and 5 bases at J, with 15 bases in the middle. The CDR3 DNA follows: TGTGCCAGCAGCCCGCCTAAGGGGTACGAGACCCAGTACTTC. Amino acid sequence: CASSPPKGYETQYF.

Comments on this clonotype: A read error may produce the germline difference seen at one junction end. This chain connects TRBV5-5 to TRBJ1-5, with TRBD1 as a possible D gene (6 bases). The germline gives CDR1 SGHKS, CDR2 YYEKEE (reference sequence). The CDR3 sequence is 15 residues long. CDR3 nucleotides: TGTGCCATCAGCTTGGGTGGGCAGGGGAATCAGCCCCAGCATTTT. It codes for CAISLGGQGNQPQHF.

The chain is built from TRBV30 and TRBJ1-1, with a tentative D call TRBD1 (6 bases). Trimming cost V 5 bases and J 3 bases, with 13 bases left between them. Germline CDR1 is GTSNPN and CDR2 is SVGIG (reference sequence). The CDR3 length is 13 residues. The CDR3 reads CAWGPTGYTEAFF. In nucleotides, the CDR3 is TGTGCCTGGGGACCTACAGGGTACACTGAAGCTTTCTTT.

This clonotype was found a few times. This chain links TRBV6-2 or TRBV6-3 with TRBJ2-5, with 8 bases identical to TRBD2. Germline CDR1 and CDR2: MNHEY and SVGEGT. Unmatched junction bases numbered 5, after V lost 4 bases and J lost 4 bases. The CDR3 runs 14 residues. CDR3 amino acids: CASSSYTSGETQYF. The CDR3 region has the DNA TGTGCCAGCAGTTCATATACTAGCGGAGAGACCCAGTACTTC.

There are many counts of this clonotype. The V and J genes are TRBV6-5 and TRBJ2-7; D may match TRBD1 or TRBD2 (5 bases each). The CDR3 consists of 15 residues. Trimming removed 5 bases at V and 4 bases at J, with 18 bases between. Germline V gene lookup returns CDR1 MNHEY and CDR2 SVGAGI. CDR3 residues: CASSEPGRRSYEQYF. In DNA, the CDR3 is TGTGCCAGCAGTGAACCGGGACGGAGATCTTACGAGCAGTACTTC.

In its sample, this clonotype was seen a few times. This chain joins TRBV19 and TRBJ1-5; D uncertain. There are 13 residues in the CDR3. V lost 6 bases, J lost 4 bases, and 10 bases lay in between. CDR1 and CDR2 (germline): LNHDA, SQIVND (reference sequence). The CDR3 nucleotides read TGTGCCAGTAGGCTAGATCCGAATCAGCCCCAGCATTTT. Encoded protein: CASRLDPNQPQHF.

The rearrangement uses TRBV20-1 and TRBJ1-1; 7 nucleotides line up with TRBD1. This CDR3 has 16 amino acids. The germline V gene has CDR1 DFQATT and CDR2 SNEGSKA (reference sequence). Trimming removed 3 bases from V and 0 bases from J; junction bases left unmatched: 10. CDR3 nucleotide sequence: TGCAGTGCTAGGAATTTGGACAGGAGTATGAACACTGAAGCTTTCTTT. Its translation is CSARNLDRSMNTEAFF.

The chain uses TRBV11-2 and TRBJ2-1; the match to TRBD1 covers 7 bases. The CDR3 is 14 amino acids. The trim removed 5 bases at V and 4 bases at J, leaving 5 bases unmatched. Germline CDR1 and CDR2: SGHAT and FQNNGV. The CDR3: CASSPGQEYNEQFF. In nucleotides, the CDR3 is TGTGCCAGCAGCCCAGGACAGGAATACAATGAGCAGTTCTTC.

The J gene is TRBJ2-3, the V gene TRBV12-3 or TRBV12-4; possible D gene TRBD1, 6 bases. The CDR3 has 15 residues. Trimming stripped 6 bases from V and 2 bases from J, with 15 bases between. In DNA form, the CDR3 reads TGTGCCAGCAGATACGGGCAGGGGATCACAGATACGCAGTATTTT. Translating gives CASRYGQGITDTQYF.